This entry lists 12 T cell receptor beta chains sequenced from one sample in a study of shared clonotypes between healthy human individuals. Measured with immunoSEQ multiplex PCR; TCRdb has only the in-frame clones, and not every one. The sample has around 530,000 clones; about 80% are singletons. Material for sequencing was PBMCs. These receptors originate from a woman aged 35 to 49 in good health. Some clones in this sample may be carry-over from other donors' samples.

The J gene is TRBJ2-3, the V gene TRBV9, with 11 bases identical to TRBD2. This CDR3 region has 14 residues. Losses at the gene ends were 2 bases for V and 4 bases for J; bases not matched to a gene: 0. Looked up from germline, CDR1 is SGDLS and CDR2 is YYNGEE. The CDR3 reads CASSVTSGADTQYF. The DNA of the CDR3 is TGTGCCAGCAGCGTGACTAGCGGGGCAGATACGCAGTATTTT. Complete variable domain (other parts from reference TRBV9 and TRBJ2-3): DSGVTQTPKHLITATGQRVTLRCSPRSGDLSVYWYQQSLDQGLQFLIQYYNGEERAKGNILERFSAQQFPDLHSELNLSSLELGDSALYFCASSVTSGADTQYFGPGTRLTVL.

The rearrangement links TRBV5-1 to TRBJ2-7; D possibly corresponds to TRBD1 (5 bases). Germline loops: CDR1 SGHRS, CDR2 YFSETQ. V was clipped by 3 bases and J by 2 bases, with 12 bases between them. The CDR3 runs to 14 residues. CDR3 DNA: TGCGCCAGCAGCTATAGGGGTGGGACCTACGAGCAGTACTTC. Translation: CASSYRGGTYEQYF.

In nucleotides, the CDR3 is TGTGCCAGTAGCGGGAGGAACTCCTACGAGCAGTACTTC. It encodes CASSGRNSYEQYF. The chain employs TRBV19 and TRBJ2-7, with TRBD2 identical over 7 bases. V gave up 6 bases and J gave up 0 bases; unmatched junction bases: 2. From germline, CDR1 is LNHDA and CDR2 SQIVND (reference sequence). The CDR3 totals 13 residues.

The V and J genes are TRBV7-3 and TRBJ2-1; 13 bases are shared with TRBD2. In germline, CDR1 is SGHTA, CDR2 FQGTGA. Trimming at V came to 2 bases and at J to 5 bases, leaving 3 bases not matched to a gene. The CDR3 is 16 amino acids. CDR3 coding DNA: TGTGCCAGCAGCTTATGTGGGACTAGCGGGAACAATGAGCAGTTCTTC. Translating it yields CASSLCGTSGNNEQFF.

Concerning this clone itself: This likely stems from a read error, as it lies one base from a far larger clone. The V call is TRBV27, the J call TRBJ2-5, with D unresolved. The J call may be wrong; the DNA end is better matched by TRBJ2-7. This CDR3 comprises 12 residues. Germline values: CDR1 MNHEY, CDR2 SMNVEV (reference sequence). CDR3: CASRPPSYEQYF. CDR3 DNA sequence: TGTGCCAGCAGGCCCCCCTCGTACGAGCAGTACTTC.

The rearrangement links TRBV19 to TRBJ2-6; D gene ambiguous. The CDR3 covers 15 residues. Germline V lookup: CDR1 LNHDA, CDR2 SQIVND (reference sequence). V was clipped by 10 bases and J by 2 bases, with 15 bases between them. CDR3 nucleotides: TGTGCCACCCGCAAAATAGAAGCTGGGGCCAACGTCCTGACTTTC. This sequence encodes CATRKIEAGANVLTF.

The gene calls are TRBV5-1 and TRBJ1-1, with 10 bases aligning to TRBD1. The CDR3 sequence is 17 residues long. Looked up from germline, CDR1 is SGHRS and CDR2 is YFSETQ. J was trimmed by 4 bases and V by 3 bases; bases with no gene match: 12. The CDR3 loop reads CASSYIPGQGMGTEAFF. For the CDR3, the DNA is TGCGCCAGCAGCTACATCCCGGGACAGGGGATGGGCACTGAAGCTTTCTTT.

V usage is TRBV5-4 and J usage is TRBJ2-7, with D perhaps being TRBD1 or TRBD2 (5 bases each). The CDR3 is 15 amino acids. Germline CDR1 reads SGHNT; CDR2 reads YYREEE (reference sequence). V gave up 0 bases and J gave up 0 bases, with 10 bases separating them. The DNA for the CDR3 is TGTGCCAGCAGCTTGGGGTCGGGACCCTCCTACGAGCAGTACTTC. Residues: CASSLGSGPSYEQYF.

This clone occurred once. The V gene is TRBV27, the J gene TRBJ2-7; either TRBD1 or TRBD2 may fit D (7 bases each). The CDR3 has 14 residues. The V end was cut by 5 bases, the J end by 1 base, with 12 bases between. Germline lookup yields CDR1 MNHEY and CDR2 SMNVEV (reference sequence). The DNA for the CDR3 is TGTGCCAGCAGTCCAGGGGGGGGGTCCTACGAGCAGTACTTC. This translates into CASSPGGGSYEQYF.

This chain uses TRBV9 with TRBJ1-4; the match to TRBD1 covers 7 bases. With 3 bases clipped from V and 5 bases from J, the junction kept 7 bases outside the gene matches. The CDR3 is 15 residues long. Germline V CDR1 and CDR2: SGDLS, YYNGEE. The CDR3 protein is CASSGRGTANEKLFF. The CDR3 DNA reads TGTGCCAGCAGCGGGAGGGGGACAGCAAATGAAAAACTGTTTTTT.

To note about this clone: Other DNA sequences from this sample encode an identical CDR3 as well. CDR3 coding DNA: TGTGCCAGCAGCCAAGCGTTGGGAGAGACCCAGTACTTC. This codes for CASSQALGETQYF. The V and J genes are TRBV14 and TRBJ2-5; D not certain. This CDR3 region has 13 residues. Trimming pared 1 base from V and 4 bases from J, leaving 7 bases between. Germline V gene lookup returns CDR1 SGHDN and CDR2 FVKESK.

This chain uses TRBV12-5 with TRBJ2-1; no firm D call. Trimming pared 2 bases from V and 6 bases from J, leaving 8 bases between. CDR1 and CDR2 from the germline V gene are LGHNT and FRNRAP. The CDR3 is 13 residues long. This CDR3 reads CASGLSGTNEQFF. The CDR3 DNA reads TGTGCTAGTGGTTTGTCCGGAACCAATGAGCAGTTCTTC.